Listed here are 30 T cell receptor beta chains from one sample, sequenced in a study of cytomegalovirus exposure and HLA in healthy donors. The PCR made use of 60 Vbeta and 13 Jbeta primers. Using immunoSEQ multiplex PCR, the repertoire was profiled, and TCRdb retains in-frame clones only, with some absent. The data hold approximately 180,000 clones, with under 80% observed a single time. The specimen sequenced was PBMCs. The receptors derive from a woman aged 50 to 60 in good health and CMV-seropositive.

V usage is TRBV9 and J usage is TRBJ2-7, with D possibly TRBD2 on 7 matching bases. V was clipped by 2 bases and J by 6 bases, with 18 bases between them. Per germline, CDR1 SGDLS and CDR2 YYNGEE. The CDR3 runs 15 residues. CDR3 sequence (DNA): TGTGCCAGCAGCGTTCTCGGGGGGCGGATGAGCGAGCAGTACTTC. Residues: CASSVLGGRMSEQYF.

The V call is TRBV30, the J call TRBJ2-1; 10 nucleotides agree with TRBD2. Germline V lookup: CDR1 GTSNPN, CDR2 SVGIG (reference sequence). V was clipped by 3 bases and J by 5 bases; unmatched bases: 13. The CDR3 runs to 17 residues. Here the CDR3 DNA reads TGTGCCTGGAGCTTCCAGAGGACTAGCGGAAGAAACAATGAGCAGTTCTTC. This translates into CAWSFQRTSGRNNEQFF.

The V and J genes are TRBV5-1 and TRBJ2-3; 8 nucleotides agree with TRBD2. The germline gives CDR1 SGHRS, CDR2 YFSETQ. Trimming removed 0 bases from V and 1 base from J; junction bases left unmatched: 4. The CDR3 contains 16 residues. CDR3 nucleotide sequence: TGCGCCAGCAGCTTGGGCGGGGGGATAGGCACAGATACGCAGTATTTT. Translation: CASSLGGGIGTDTQYF. The full variable domain, completed using reference TRBV5-1 and TRBJ2-3, is KAGVTQTPRYLIKTRGQQVTLSCSPISGHRSVSWYQQTPGQGLQFLFEYFSETQRNKGNFPGRFSGRQFSNSRSEMNVSTLELGDSALYLCASSLGGGIGTDTQYFGPGTRLTVL.

The V gene is TRBV30, the J gene TRBJ1-3; 8 nucleotides match TRBD1. V trimming: 3 bases; J trimming: 8 bases; junction bases outside the gene matches: 6. The CDR3 has 13 amino acids. The V gene's germline CDR1 is GTSNPN and CDR2 SVGIG (reference sequence). The CDR3 bases are TGTGCCTGGAGCCTTACAGGGGGGGACACCATATATTTT. Protein product: CAWSLTGGDTIYF.

This clone has only one observation. The rearrangement links TRBV5-1 to TRBJ1-6, with unresolved D. The CDR3 has 13 amino acids. Trimming pared 4 bases from V and 7 bases from J, leaving 9 bases between. Germline-derived CDR1 and CDR2 are SGHRS and YFSETQ. The CDR3 nucleotides read TGCGCCAGCAGCCCGGGAGTGAATTCACCCCTCCACTTT. Its translation is CASSPGVNSPLHF.

The rearrangement links TRBV9 to TRBJ1-3; 7 bases line up with TRBD1. The CDR3 has 17 residues. The J segment lost 0 bases and the V segment lost 3 bases, leaving 9 bases of the junction unmatched. Germline V gene lookup returns CDR1 SGDLS and CDR2 YYNGEE. The CDR3 DNA reads as TGTGCCAGCAGCGCCCTACCGGGACAGTCCTCTGGAAACACCATATATTTT. This codes for CASSALPGQSSGNTIYF.

This sequence joins TRBV13 and TRBJ2-3; D gene uncertain. V was trimmed by 5 bases and J by 0 bases, leaving 12 bases between them. CDR3 length: 15 amino acids. Germline V lookup: CDR1 PRHDT, CDR2 FYEKMQ (reference sequence). The CDR3, as DNA: TGTGCCAGCAGCCTTTGGATAGCTAGCACAGATACGCAGTATTTT. Its protein product is CASSLWIASTDTQYF.

This chain connects TRBV30 to TRBJ2-5; 8 nucleotides match TRBD1. CDR1 is GTSNPN, CDR2 SVGIG, per germline (reference sequence). Trimming removed 4 bases from V and 5 bases from J; junction bases left unmatched: 9. This CDR3 is built from 14 residues. The CDR3 is CAWNGRGLRETQYF. CDR3 DNA sequence: TGTGCCTGGAATGGCAGGGGGCTGAGGGAGACCCAGTACTTC.

The rearrangement links TRBV7-9 to TRBJ1-5; 11 positions match TRBD1. Unmatched junction bases numbered 8, after V lost 4 bases and J lost 6 bases. Germline V lookup: CDR1 SEHNR, CDR2 FQNEAQ (reference sequence). The CDR3 contains 16 residues. CDR3 bases: TGTGCCAGCAGCTCGGACAGGGGGCTGCATCCTCAGCCCCAGCATTTT. As protein: CASSSDRGLHPQPQHF.

Of note for this clone: The sample contains more than one DNA sequence encoding this CDR3. The gene calls are TRBV9 and TRBJ2-1, with 14 bases that match TRBD2. V was pared by 2 bases and J by 2 bases, with 3 bases of the junction left unmatched. Germline V gene sequence: CDR1 SGDLS, CDR2 YYNGEE. This CDR3 contains 17 residues. The CDR3 loop reads CASSVSTSGGAYNEQFF. The CDR3 DNA is TGTGCCAGCAGCGTTTCGACTAGCGGGGGGGCCTACAATGAGCAGTTCTTC.

The chain has TRBV2 and TRBJ1-6; D may be TRBD1 (6 bases). V shed 2 bases and J shed 3 bases, with 17 bases lying between them. The germline CDR1 and CDR2 sequences are SNHLY and FYNNEI. The CDR3 contains 18 residues. The CDR3 coding sequence is TGTGCCAGCAGTGAAATAGCGACAGGCGCCCTCTATAATTCACCCCTCCACTTT. It yields the protein CASSEIATGALYNSPLHF.

The chain employs TRBV6-1 and TRBJ2-5; 9 bases agree with TRBD1. V trimming: 5 bases; J trimming: 5 bases; junction bases outside the gene matches: 9. Per germline, CDR1 MNHNS and CDR2 SASEGT. This CDR3 is built from 15 residues. DNA for the CDR3: TGTGCCAGCAGTCGGATACAGGGGGCAGGGGAGACCCAGTACTTC. Protein product: CASSRIQGAGETQYF.

The chain carries TRBV5-5 and TRBJ1-6; D ambiguous. The CDR3 covers 14 residues. CDR1 SGHKS and CDR2 YYEKEE come from the germline V gene (reference sequence). V was pared by 0 bases and J by 5 bases, with 6 bases between. The DNA for the CDR3 is TGTGCCAGCAGCTTGGCCGCGGATAATTCACCCCTCCACTTT. Amino acid sequence: CASSLAADNSPLHF.

The rearrangement uses TRBV6-5 and TRBJ2-6; TRBD1 matches 8 bases. This CDR3 has 15 amino acids. Germline CDR1 reads MNHEY; CDR2 reads SVGAGI. Losses at the gene ends were 5 bases for V and 2 bases for J; bases not matched to a gene: 2. In DNA form, the CDR3 reads TGTGCCAGCAGTAGGACAGGGACTGGGGCCAACGTCCTGACTTTC. Its protein product is CASSRTGTGANVLTF.

This rearrangement joins TRBV5-1 to TRBJ2-2, with a weak D call TRBD1 (6 bases). Between the trimmed V and J ends, which lost 0 bases and 1 base, there was a span of 13 bases. Germline values: CDR1 SGHRS, CDR2 YFSETQ. This CDR3 is built from 17 residues. Here the CDR3 reads CASSLAGKGVNTGELFF. The CDR3 coding sequence is TGCGCCAGCAGCTTGGCCGGGAAGGGGGTGAACACCGGGGAGCTGTTTTTT.

The V gene is TRBV5-5, the J gene TRBJ1-5; unclear D gene. CDR3 length: 13 residues. With 3 bases removed from V and 1 base from J, the gap between germline ends came to 5 bases. Per the germline V gene, CDR1 is SGHKS and CDR2 is YYEKEE (reference sequence). DNA for the CDR3: TGTGCCAGCAGCTCCGAGAGCAATCAGCCCCAGCATTTT. Its protein product is CASSSESNQPQHF.

This sequence joins TRBV30 and TRBJ1-6; D gene ambiguous. CDR1 and CDR2 from the germline V gene are GTSNPN and SVGIG (reference sequence). The CDR3 is 13 residues long. The germline V and J ends were trimmed by 4 bases and 4 bases, with 8 bases remaining between them. The chain's CDR3 is CAWTGGYNSPLHF. In nucleotides, the CDR3 is TGTGCCTGGACGGGAGGTTATAATTCACCCCTCCACTTT.

V and J are TRBV5-1 and TRBJ1-1, with D maybe TRBD1 (5 bases). V lost 0 bases and J 4 bases, leaving 13 bases between the germline ends. Per the germline V gene, CDR1 is SGHRS and CDR2 is YFSETQ. The CDR3 consists of 15 residues. Written as DNA, the CDR3 is TGCGCCAGCAGCTTGGACGGGGGAGGGAGCACTGAAGCTTTCTTT. Translating it yields CASSLDGGGSTEAFF.

This chain joins TRBV6-4 and TRBJ2-6; D gene unclear. Germline CDR1 is MRHNA and CDR2 is SNTAGT. The CDR3 spans 14 residues. Trimming pared 6 bases from V and 0 bases from J, leaving 6 bases between. Here the CDR3 DNA reads TGTGCCAGCAGGAGAAGCTCTGGGGCCAACGTCCTGACTTTC. This encodes CASRRSSGANVLTF.

The CDR3 loop is CASSLGQGSAFF. In nucleotides, the CDR3 is TGTGCCAGCAGCCTCGGACAGGGGAGCGCTTTCTTT. V usage is TRBV7-2 and J usage is TRBJ1-1, with 9 bases lining up with TRBD1. V shed 5 bases and J 11 bases; nucleotides not matched to a gene: 6. Germline loops: CDR1 SGHTA, CDR2 FQGNSA. This CDR3 has 12 residues.

The chain has TRBV5-1 and TRBJ2-1; TRBD2 agrees at 10 bases. The CDR3 has 15 amino acids. Germline-derived CDR1 and CDR2 are SGHRS and YFSETQ. V lost 4 bases, J lost 5 bases, and 6 bases stayed unmatched. CDR3 sequence reads: CASSPGLAENNEQFF. CDR3 DNA: TGCGCCAGCAGCCCCGGACTAGCGGAAAACAATGAGCAGTTCTTC.

The V gene is TRBV5-1, the J gene TRBJ2-1; 7 nucleotides align to TRBD1. The V and J ends lost 4 bases and 1 base, in that order; junction bases with no gene match: 5. Germline V lookup: CDR1 SGHRS, CDR2 YFSETQ. The CDR3 runs 15 residues. This CDR3 is CASSVTGVSYNEQFF. In DNA, the CDR3 is TGCGCCAGCAGCGTCACAGGGGTTTCCTACAATGAGCAGTTCTTC.

The chain links TRBV25-1 to TRBJ1-6, with D tentatively TRBD1 (6 bases). V lost 3 bases, J lost 4 bases, and 13 bases lay in between. The CDR3 is 16 amino acids. The germline V gene has CDR1 MGHDK and CDR2 SYGVNS. CDR3 protein: CASSDRDIFYNSPLHF. In DNA form, the CDR3 reads TGTGCCAGCAGTGACAGGGACATTTTTTATAATTCACCCCTCCACTTT.

The gene calls are TRBV29-1 and TRBJ2-1, with D hard to call. This CDR3 comprises 14 residues. The V gene lost 6 bases and the J gene lost 0 bases, with 12 bases spanning the gap. Germline CDR1 reads SQVTM; CDR2 reads ANQGSEA. The CDR3 loop is CSVHPESSYNEQFF. CDR3 coding DNA: TGCAGCGTGCACCCGGAGAGCTCCTACAATGAGCAGTTCTTC.

The rearrangement joins TRBV27 to TRBJ1-2; D is uncertain. The V gene's germline CDR1 is MNHEY and CDR2 SMNVEV (reference sequence). V lost 3 bases, J lost 10 bases, and 9 bases lay in between. The CDR3 length is 11 residues. Here the CDR3 reads CASSFAGLYTF. The CDR3 bases are TGTGCCAGCAGTTTTGCGGGTCTCTACACCTTC.

This rearrangement joins TRBV6-5 to TRBJ2-7; the D gene is possibly TRBD2 (6 bases). V was cut by 4 bases and J by 2 bases, with 15 bases left in between. The CDR3 extends over 15 amino acids. From germline, CDR1 is MNHEY and CDR2 SVGAGI. CDR3 nucleotides: TGTGCCAGCAGTTCTCCGGGACTCTCCGCCTACGAGCAGTACTTC. This translates into CASSSPGLSAYEQYF.

The rearrangement uses TRBV5-1 and TRBJ1-1; D not resolved. The CDR3 has 15 amino acids. CDR1 and CDR2 from the germline V gene are SGHRS and YFSETQ. V shed 4 bases and J shed 2 bases, with 15 bases lying between them. CDR3 DNA: TGCGCCAGCAGCCCGGAGGCATCGAAAAACACTGAAGCTTTCTTT. Protein: CASSPEASKNTEAFF.

In this sample, this clone turned up a few times. This sequence joins TRBV19 and TRBJ2-1; no firm D call. V lost 4 bases to trimming and J lost 7 bases, with 11 bases between them. The CDR3 is 13 residues long. CDR1 is LNHDA, CDR2 SQIVND, per germline (reference sequence). CDR3: CASSTGVRNEQFF. DNA for the CDR3: TGTGCCAGTAGTACCGGAGTCCGGAATGAGCAGTTCTTC.

The chain has TRBV18 and TRBJ2-1; 9 bases are shared with TRBD2. CDR3 length: 17 residues. Germline V gene lookup returns CDR1 KGHSH and CDR2 LQKENI. The trim removed 6 bases at V and 2 bases at J, leaving 11 bases unmatched. CDR3 nucleotides: TGTGCCAGCTCCCTCCAAGCGGGGGGCTACACCTACAATGAGCAGTTCTTC. Amino acid sequence: CASSLQAGGYTYNEQFF.

This chain links TRBV15 with TRBJ1-1, with 8 bases fitting TRBD1. The CDR3 covers 15 residues. Trimming cost V 7 bases and J 1 base; bases outside gene matches: 8. Germline CDR1 and CDR2: LNHNV and YYDKDF (reference sequence). The CDR3 here is CATKSRTGRNTEAFF. The CDR3 DNA reads TGTGCCACCAAATCCCGGACAGGGAGGAACACTGAAGCTTTCTTT.